Listed below are T cell receptor beta chains from one sample, sequenced in a study of T cells in Graves' hyperthyroidism and ophthalmopathy. MiXCR was run by TCRdb on the multiplex PCR reads, yielding one entry per CDR3 protein. This sample has 400,000 or so distinct CDR3 sequences; roughly 15% occur once, and the top ten carry approximately 19%. The source material was blood. These TCRs come from a woman in her fifties or sixties with Graves' ophthalmopathy. Both conserved end residues are trimmed from each CDR3.

V gene: TRBV3-1
J gene: TRBJ2-7
CDR3 length: 14
CDR3 protein: ASSQDLFTVPYEQY

V gene: TRBV7-8
J gene: TRBJ1-2
CDR3 length: 12
CDR3 protein: ASSLAGTVGGYT

V gene: TRBV20-1
J gene: TRBJ2-7
CDR3 length: 10
CDR3 protein: SARGTAGEQY

V gene: TRBV7-9
J gene: TRBJ2-2
CDR3 length: 15
CDR3 protein: AGSSMGQGANTGELF

V gene: TRBV18
J gene: TRBJ1-2
CDR3 length: 10
CDR3 protein: ASSILDYGYT

V gene: TRBV18
J gene: TRBJ1-6
CDR3 length: 10
CDR3 protein: ASSPPEGTLH

V gene: TRBV30
J gene: TRBJ2-1
CDR3 length: 12
CDR3 protein: AWTPSGRYNEQF

V gene: TRBV9
J gene: TRBJ2-7
CDR3 length: 12
CDR3 protein: ASSVGRRSYEQY

V gene: TRBV6-5
J gene: TRBJ2-3
CDR3 length: 14
CDR3 protein: ASSYSAGGNTDTQY

V gene: TRBV5-1
J gene: TRBJ2-2
CDR3 length: 12
CDR3 protein: ASSLVVNTGELF

V gene: TRBV3-1
J gene: TRBJ1-6
CDR3 length: 14
CDR3 protein: ASSQDVGGSYSPLH

V gene: TRBV20-1
J gene: TRBJ2-2
CDR3 length: 14
CDR3 protein: SARFPSSGNTGELF

V gene: TRBV29-1
J gene: TRBJ1-2
CDR3 length: 12
CDR3 protein: SVLLTGGFYGYT

V gene: TRBV10-3
J gene: TRBJ1-1
CDR3 length: 9
CDR3 protein: AISGGLEAF

V gene: TRBV20-1
J gene: TRBJ2-7
CDR3 length: 11
CDR3 protein: SAPRPGAYEQY

V gene: TRBV5-4
J gene: TRBJ2-7
CDR3 length: 13
CDR3 protein: ASSLGTSGRPEQY

V gene: TRBV12-3/TRBV12-4
J gene: TRBJ1-1
CDR3 length: 12
CDR3 protein: ASTLSAGNTEAF

V gene: TRBV20-1
J gene: TRBJ2-1
CDR3 length: 12
CDR3 protein: SARPGQGGNEQF

V gene: TRBV5-1
J gene: TRBJ2-2
CDR3 length: 15
CDR3 protein: ASSWPLAGGPAGELF